This TCR beta chain derives from a study of immune evolution from preneoplasia to lung adenocarcinoma. H&E slides confirmed each diagnosis, reviewed by two pathologists independently. This table comes from immunoSEQ multiplex PCR, and its TCRdb copy is limited to in-frame clones, with some not included. The data hold about 4,200 clones, with 81% observed a single time. This clone appeared a single time. Trimming removed 4 bases at V and 6 bases at J, with 19 bases between. The CDR3 length is 16 residues. The germline CDR1 and CDR2 sequences are MDHEN and SYDVKM. The specimen was FFPE adjacent normal lung tissue. The chain has TRBV28 and TRBJ2-1, with D possibly matching TRBD1 (6 bases). The sequence came from a person between 65 and 79 years old with lung adenocarcinoma. CDR3 sequence: CASSSNRAHRGNEQFF. In DNA form, the CDR3 reads TGTGCCAGCAGTTCCAACAGGGCCCATAGAGGCAATGAGCAGTTCTTC.